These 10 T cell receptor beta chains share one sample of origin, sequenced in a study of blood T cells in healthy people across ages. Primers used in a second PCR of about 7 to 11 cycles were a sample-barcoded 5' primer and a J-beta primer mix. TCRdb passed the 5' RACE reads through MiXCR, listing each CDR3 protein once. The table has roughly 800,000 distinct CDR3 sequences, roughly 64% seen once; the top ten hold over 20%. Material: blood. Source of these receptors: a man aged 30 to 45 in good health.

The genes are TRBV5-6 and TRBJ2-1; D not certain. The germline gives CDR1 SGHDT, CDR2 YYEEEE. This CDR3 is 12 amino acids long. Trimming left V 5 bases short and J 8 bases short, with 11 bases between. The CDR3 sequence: CASSGKIYEQFF. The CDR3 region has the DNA TGTGCCAGCAGTGGAAAAATTTATGAGCAGTTCTTC.

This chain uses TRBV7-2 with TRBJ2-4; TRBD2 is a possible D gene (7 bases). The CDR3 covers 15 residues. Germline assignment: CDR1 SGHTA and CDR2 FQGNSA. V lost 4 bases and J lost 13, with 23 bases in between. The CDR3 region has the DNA TGTGCCAGCAGCTCCCGAGGGGGGGGAGTAAGAGAGCAGTACTTC. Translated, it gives CASSSRGGGVREQYF.

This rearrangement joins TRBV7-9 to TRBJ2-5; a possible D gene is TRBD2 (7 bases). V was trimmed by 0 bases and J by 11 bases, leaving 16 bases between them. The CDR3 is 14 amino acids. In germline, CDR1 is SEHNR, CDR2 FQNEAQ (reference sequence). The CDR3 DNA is TGTGCCAGCAGCTTAGCGGGGGGGGCCAATGAGCAGTACTTC. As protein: CASSLAGGANEQYF.

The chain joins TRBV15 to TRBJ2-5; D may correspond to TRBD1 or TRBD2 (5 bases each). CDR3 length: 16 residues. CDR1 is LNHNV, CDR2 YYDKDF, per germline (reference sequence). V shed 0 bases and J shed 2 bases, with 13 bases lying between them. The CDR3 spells CATSRDLRDRQETQYF. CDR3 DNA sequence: TGTGCCACCAGCAGAGATCTCAGGGACCGTCAAGAGACCCAGTACTTC. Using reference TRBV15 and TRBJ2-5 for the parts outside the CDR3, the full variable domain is DAMVIQNPRYQVTQFGKPVTLSCSQTLNHNVMYWYQQKSSQAPKLLFHYYDKDFNNEADTPDNFQSRRPNTSFCFLDIRSPGLGDTAMYLCATSRDLRDRQETQYFGPGTRLLVL.

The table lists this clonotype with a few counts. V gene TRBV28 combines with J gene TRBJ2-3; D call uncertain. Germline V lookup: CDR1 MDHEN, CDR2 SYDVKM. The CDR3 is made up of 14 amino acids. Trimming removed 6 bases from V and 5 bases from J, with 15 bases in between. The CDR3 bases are TGTGCCAGCAGCCTCGATTCATCTTTAGATACGCAGTATTTT. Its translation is CASSLDSSLDTQYF.

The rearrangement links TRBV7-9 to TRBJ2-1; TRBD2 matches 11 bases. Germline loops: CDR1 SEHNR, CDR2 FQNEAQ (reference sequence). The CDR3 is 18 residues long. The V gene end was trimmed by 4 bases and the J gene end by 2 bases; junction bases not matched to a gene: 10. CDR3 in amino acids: CASSSPRTSGSTYNEQFF. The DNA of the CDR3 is TGTGCCAGCAGCTCCCCGAGGACTAGCGGGTCTACCTACAATGAGCAGTTCTTC.

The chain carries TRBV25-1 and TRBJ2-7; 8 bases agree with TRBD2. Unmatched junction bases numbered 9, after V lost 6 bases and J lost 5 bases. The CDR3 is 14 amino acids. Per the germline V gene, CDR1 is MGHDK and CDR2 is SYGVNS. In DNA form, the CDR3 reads TGTGCCAGCAGCGGCCCAGGGACTAGGCACGAGCAGTACTTC. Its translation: CASSGPGTRHEQYF.

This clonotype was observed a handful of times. The CDR3 reads CASSPRNYGYTF. The DNA for the CDR3 is TGTGCCAGCAGTCCTCGCAACTATGGCTACACCTTC. The V and J genes are TRBV12-3 or TRBV12-4 and TRBJ1-2; D unclear. The ends were cut back, 5 bases at V and 2 bases at J, with 6 bases in the middle. The CDR3 runs 12 residues.

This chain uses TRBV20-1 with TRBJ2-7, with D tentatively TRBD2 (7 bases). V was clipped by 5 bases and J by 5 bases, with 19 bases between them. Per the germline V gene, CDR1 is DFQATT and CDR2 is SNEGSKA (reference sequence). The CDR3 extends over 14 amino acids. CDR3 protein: CSAYSLGGGHEQYF. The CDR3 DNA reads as TGCAGTGCTTACTCGCTCGGCGGGGGCCACGAGCAGTACTTC.

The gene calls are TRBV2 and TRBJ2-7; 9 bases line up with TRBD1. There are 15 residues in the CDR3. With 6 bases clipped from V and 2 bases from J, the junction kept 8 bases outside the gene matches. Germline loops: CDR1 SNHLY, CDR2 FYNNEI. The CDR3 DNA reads TGTGCCAGCAGGGCCTTGGACAGGGGAGCCTACGAGCAGTACTTC. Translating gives CASRALDRGAYEQYF.